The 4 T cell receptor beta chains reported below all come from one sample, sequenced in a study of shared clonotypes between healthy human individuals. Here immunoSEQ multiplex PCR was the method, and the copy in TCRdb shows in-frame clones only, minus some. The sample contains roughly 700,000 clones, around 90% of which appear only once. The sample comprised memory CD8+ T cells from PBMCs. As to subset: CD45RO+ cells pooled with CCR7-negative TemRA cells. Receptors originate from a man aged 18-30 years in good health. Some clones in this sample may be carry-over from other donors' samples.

The CDR3 here is CATGGATGSYEQYF. The CDR3 DNA follows: TGTGCCACCGGAGGAGCGACAGGGTCGTACGAGCAGTACTTC. The V call is TRBV15, the J call TRBJ2-7; TRBD1 agrees at 7 bases. The CDR3 is 14 residues long. From germline, CDR1 is LNHNV and CDR2 YYDKDF (reference sequence). V was pared by 8 bases and J by 4 bases, with 11 bases of the junction left unmatched.

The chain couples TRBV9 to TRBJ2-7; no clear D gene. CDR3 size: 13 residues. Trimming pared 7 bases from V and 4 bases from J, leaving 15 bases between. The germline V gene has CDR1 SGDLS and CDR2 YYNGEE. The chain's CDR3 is CASSIGSSYEQYF. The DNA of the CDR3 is TGTGCCAGCTCCATAGGGTCGTCGTACGAGCAGTACTTC.

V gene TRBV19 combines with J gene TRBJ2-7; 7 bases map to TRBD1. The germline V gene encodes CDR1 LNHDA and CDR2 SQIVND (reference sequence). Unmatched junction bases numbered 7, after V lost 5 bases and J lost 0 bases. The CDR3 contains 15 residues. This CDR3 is CASSPDYRGSYEQYF. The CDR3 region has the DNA TGTGCCAGTAGTCCTGACTACAGGGGCTCCTACGAGCAGTACTTC.

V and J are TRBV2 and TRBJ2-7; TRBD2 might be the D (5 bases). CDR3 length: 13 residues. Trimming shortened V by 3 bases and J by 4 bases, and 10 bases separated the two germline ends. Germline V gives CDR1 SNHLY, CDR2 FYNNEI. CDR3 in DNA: TGTGCCAGCAGTGATTCGAGGGCTTACGAGCAGTACTTC. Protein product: CASSDSRAYEQYF.